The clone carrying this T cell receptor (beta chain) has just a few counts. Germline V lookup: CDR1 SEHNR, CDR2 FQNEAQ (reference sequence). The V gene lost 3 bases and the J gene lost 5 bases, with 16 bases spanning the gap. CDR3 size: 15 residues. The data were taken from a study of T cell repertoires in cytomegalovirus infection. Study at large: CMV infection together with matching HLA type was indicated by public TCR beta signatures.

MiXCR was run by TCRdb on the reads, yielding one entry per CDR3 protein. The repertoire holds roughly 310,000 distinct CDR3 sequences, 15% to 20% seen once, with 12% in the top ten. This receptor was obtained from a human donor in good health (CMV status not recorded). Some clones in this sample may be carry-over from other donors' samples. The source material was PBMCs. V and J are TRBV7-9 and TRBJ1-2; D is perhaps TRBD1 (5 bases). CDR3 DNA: TGTGCCAGCAGCTTCTCGGGGGATCTTCTTTATGGCTACACCTTC. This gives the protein CASSFSGDLLYGYTF. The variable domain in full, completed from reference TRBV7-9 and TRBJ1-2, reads DTGVSQNPRHKITKRGQNVTFRCDPISEHNRLYWYRQTLGQGPEFLTYFQNEAQLEKSRLLSDRFSAERPKGSFSTLEIQRTEQGDSAMYLCASSFSGDLLYGYTFGSGTRLTVV.